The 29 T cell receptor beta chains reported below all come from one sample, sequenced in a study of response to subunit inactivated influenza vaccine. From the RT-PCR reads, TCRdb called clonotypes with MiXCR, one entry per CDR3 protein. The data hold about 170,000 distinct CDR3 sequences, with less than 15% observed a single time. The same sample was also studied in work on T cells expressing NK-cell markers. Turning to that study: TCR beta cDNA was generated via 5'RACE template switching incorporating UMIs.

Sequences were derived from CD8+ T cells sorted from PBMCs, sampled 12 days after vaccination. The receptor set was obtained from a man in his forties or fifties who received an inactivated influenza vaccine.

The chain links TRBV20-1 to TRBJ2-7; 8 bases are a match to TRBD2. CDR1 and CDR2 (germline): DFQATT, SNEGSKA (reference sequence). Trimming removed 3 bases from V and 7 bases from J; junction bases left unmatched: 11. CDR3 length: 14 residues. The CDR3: CSASPAGGVREQYF. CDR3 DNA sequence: TGCAGTGCTAGTCCTGCGGGAGGAGTCCGAGAGCAGTACTTC.

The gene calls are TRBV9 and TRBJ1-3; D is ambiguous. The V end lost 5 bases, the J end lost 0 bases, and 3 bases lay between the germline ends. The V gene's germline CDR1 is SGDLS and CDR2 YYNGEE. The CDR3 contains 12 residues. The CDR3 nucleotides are TGTGCCAGCAGGAGCTCTGGAAACACCATATATTTT. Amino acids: CASRSSGNTIYF.

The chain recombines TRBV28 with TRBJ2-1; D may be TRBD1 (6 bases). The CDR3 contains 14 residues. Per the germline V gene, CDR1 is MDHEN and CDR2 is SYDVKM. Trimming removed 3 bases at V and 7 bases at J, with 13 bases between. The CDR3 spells CASSFLEGENEQFF. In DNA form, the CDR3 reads TGTGCCAGCAGTTTCCTTGAGGGGGAAAATGAGCAGTTCTTC.

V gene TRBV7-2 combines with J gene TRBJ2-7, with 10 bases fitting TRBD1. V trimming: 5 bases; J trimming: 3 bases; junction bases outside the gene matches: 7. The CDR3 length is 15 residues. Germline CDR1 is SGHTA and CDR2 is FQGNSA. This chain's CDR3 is CASSPGTGALYEQYF. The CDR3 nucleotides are TGTGCCAGCAGCCCTGGGACAGGGGCCCTCTACGAGCAGTACTTC.

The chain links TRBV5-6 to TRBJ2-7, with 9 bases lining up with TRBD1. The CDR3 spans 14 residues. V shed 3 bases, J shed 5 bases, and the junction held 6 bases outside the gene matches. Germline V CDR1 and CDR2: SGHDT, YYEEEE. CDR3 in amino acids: CASSYGTGSNEQYF. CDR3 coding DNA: TGTGCCAGCAGCTATGGGACAGGGAGCAACGAGCAGTACTTC.

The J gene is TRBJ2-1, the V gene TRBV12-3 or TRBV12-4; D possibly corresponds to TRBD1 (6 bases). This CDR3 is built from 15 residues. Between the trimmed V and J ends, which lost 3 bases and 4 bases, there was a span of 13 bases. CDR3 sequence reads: CASSLLDRVYNEQFF. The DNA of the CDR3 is TGTGCCAGCAGTTTGTTGGACAGAGTTTACAATGAGCAGTTCTTC.

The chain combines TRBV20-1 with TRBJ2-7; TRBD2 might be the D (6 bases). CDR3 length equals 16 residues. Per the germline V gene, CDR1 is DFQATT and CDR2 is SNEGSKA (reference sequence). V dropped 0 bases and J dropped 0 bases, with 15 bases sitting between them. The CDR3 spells CSARDSLASASYEQYF. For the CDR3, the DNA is TGCAGTGCTAGAGATAGTTTGGCTAGCGCCTCCTACGAGCAGTACTTC.

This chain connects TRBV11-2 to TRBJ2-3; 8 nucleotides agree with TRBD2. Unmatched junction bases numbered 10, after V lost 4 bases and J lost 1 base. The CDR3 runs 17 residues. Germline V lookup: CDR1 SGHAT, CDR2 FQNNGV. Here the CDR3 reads CASSSQRGSRGTDTQYF. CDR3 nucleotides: TGTGCCAGCAGCTCCCAGCGGGGGTCGAGGGGCACAGATACGCAGTATTTT.

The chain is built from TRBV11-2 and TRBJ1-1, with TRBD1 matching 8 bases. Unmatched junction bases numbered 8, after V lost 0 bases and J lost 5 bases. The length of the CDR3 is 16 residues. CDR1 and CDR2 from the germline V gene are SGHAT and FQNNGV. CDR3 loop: CASSLDIGQGWTEAFF. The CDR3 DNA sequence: TGTGCCAGCAGCTTAGATATAGGACAGGGTTGGACTGAAGCTTTCTTT.

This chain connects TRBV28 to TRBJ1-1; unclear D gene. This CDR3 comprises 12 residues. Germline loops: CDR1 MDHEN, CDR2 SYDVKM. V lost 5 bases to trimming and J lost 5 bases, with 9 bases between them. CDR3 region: CASSTRATEAFF. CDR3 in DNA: TGTGCCAGCAGTACGAGGGCTACTGAAGCTTTCTTT.

This CDR3 is CASSAGDRVWRTDTQYF. CDR3 coding DNA: TGTGCCAGCAGCGCCGGGGACAGGGTTTGGCGCACAGATACGCAGTATTTT. This sequence joins TRBV7-9 and TRBJ2-3; 9 nucleotides match TRBD1. In germline, CDR1 is SEHNR, CDR2 FQNEAQ (reference sequence). Trimming cost V 5 bases and J 1 base; bases outside gene matches: 10. This CDR3 spans 17 amino acids.

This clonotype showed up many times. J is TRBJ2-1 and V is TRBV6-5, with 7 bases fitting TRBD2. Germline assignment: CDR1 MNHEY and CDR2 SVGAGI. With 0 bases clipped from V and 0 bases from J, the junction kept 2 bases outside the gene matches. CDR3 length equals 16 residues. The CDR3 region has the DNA TGTGCCAGCAGTTACTCTGGCGGGAGCTCCTACAATGAGCAGTTCTTC. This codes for CASSYSGGSSYNEQFF.

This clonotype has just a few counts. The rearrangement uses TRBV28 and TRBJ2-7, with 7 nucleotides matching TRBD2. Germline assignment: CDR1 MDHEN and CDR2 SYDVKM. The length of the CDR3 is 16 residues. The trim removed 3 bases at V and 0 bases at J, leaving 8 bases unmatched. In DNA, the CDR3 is TGTGCCAGCAGTTTCGTTCTTGGGACTAACTCCTACGAGCAGTACTTC. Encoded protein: CASSFVLGTNSYEQYF.

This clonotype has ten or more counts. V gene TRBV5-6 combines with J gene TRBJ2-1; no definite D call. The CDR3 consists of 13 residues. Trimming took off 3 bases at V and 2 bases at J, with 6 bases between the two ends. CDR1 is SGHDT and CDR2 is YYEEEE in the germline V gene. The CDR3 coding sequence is TGTGCCAGCAGCTCGATAACCTACAATGAGCAGTTCTTC. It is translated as CASSSITYNEQFF. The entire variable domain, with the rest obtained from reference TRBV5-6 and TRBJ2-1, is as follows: DAGVTQSPTHLIKTRGQQVTLRCSPKSGHDTVSWYQQALGQGPQFIFQYYEEEERQRGNFPDRFSGHQFPNYSSELNVNALLLGDSALYLCASSSITYNEQFFGPGTRLTVL.

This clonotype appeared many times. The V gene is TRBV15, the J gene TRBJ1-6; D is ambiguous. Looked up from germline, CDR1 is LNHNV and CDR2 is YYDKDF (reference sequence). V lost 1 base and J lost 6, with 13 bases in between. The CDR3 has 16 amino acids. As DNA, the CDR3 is TGTGCCACCAGCAGAGGTCTAGCGACTGCTAATTCACCCCTCCACTTT. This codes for CATSRGLATANSPLHF. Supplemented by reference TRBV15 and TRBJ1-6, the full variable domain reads DAMVIQNPRYQVTQFGKPVTLSCSQTLNHNVMYWYQQKSSQAPKLLFHYYDKDFNNEADTPDNFQSRRPNTSFCFLDIRSPGLGDTAMYLCATSRGLATANSPLHFGNGTRLTVT.

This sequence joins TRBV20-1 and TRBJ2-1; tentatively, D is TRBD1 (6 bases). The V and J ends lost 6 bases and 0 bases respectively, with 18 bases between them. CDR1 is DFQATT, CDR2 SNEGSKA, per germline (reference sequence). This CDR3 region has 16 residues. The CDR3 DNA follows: TGCAGTGCCCCTCCCTTTAGGGGGAGCTCCTACAATGAGCAGTTCTTC. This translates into CSAPPFRGSSYNEQFF.

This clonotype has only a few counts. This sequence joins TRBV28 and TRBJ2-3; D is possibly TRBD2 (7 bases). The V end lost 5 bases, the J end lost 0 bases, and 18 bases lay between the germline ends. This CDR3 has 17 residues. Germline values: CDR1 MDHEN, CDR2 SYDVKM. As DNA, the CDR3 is TGTGCCAGCAGTCCCGCTAGGGGGGGAACTAGCACAGATACGCAGTATTTT. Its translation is CASSPARGGTSTDTQYF.

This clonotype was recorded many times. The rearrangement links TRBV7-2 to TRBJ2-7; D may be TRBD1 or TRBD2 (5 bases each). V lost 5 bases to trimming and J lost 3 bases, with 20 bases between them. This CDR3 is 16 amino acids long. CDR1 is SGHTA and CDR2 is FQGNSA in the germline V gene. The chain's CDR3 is CASSLIPGPNYYEQYF. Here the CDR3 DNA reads TGTGCCAGCAGCCTCATCCCGGGGCCCAATTACTACGAGCAGTACTTC.

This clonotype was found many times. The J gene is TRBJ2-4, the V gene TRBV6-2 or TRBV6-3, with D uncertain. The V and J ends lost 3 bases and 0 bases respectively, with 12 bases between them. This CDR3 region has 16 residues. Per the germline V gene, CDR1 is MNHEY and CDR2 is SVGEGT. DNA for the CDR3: TGTGCCAGCAGTTATGAAGGTGAACTAGCCAAAAACATTCAGTACTTC. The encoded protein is CASSYEGELAKNIQYF.

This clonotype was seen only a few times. Written as DNA, the CDR3 is TGTGCCAGCAGCTTAGGTTCACCCGGGGCGCGAAACTATGGCTACACCTTC. It translates to CASSLGSPGARNYGYTF. The rearrangement joins TRBV7-9 to TRBJ1-2; weak D call: TRBD1 (5 bases). CDR1 is SEHNR and CDR2 is FQNEAQ in the germline V gene (reference sequence). V was clipped by 1 base and J by 2 bases, with 17 bases between them. CDR3 length: 17 amino acids. The full variable domain, completed using reference TRBV7-9 and TRBJ1-2, is DTGVSQNPRHKITKRGQNVTFRCDPISEHNRLYWYRQTLGQGPEFLTYFQNEAQLEKSRLLSDRFSAERPKGSFSTLEIQRTEQGDSAMYLCASSLGSPGARNYGYTFGSGTRLTVV.

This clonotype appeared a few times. CDR3 DNA: TGTGCCAGCAGCTTACCCGCCTCCGGGACTAGCACCTACAATGAGCAGTTCTTC. Its translation is CASSLPASGTSTYNEQFF. The gene calls are TRBV7-8 and TRBJ2-1; 9 positions match TRBD2. Looked up from germline, CDR1 is SGHVS and CDR2 is FQNEAQ. CDR3 length: 18 amino acids. With 2 bases clipped from V and 2 bases from J, the junction kept 10 bases outside the gene matches.

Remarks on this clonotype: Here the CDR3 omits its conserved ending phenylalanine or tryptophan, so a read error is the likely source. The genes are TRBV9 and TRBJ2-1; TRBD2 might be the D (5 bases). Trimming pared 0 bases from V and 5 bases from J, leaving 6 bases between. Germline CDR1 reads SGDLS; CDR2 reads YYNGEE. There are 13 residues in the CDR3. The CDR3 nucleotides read TGTGCCAGCAGCGTAGGGAGGCACAATGAGCAGTTCTTG. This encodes CASSVGRHNEQFL.

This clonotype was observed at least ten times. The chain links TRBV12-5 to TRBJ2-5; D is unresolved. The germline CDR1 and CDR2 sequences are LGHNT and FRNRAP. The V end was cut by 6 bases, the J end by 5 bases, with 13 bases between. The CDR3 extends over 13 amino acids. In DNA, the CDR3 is TGTGCTAGTGGGAATGGAGTGTGGGAGACCCAGTACTTC. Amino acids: CASGNGVWETQYF.

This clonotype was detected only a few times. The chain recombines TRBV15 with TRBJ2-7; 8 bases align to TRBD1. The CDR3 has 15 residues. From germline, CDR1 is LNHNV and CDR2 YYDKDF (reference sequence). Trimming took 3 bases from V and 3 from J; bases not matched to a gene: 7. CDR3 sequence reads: CATSSGQGPLYEQYF. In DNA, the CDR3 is TGTGCCACCAGCAGTGGACAGGGCCCCCTCTACGAGCAGTACTTC.

Here the CDR3 DNA reads TGTGCCAGCTCCCGGCGGGGGGTTGGCGAGCAGTACTTC. It yields the protein CASSRRGVGEQYF. The V and J genes are TRBV18 and TRBJ2-7; 8 nucleotides match TRBD2. The J segment lost 6 bases and the V segment lost 6 bases, leaving 7 bases of the junction unmatched. CDR3 size: 13 residues. Germline V lookup: CDR1 KGHSH, CDR2 LQKENI.

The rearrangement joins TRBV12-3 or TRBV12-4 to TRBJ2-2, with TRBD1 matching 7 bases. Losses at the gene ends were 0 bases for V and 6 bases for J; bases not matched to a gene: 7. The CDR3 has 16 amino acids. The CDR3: CASSLARGPGAGELFF. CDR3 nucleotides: TGTGCCAGCAGTTTAGCGAGGGGGCCAGGCGCCGGGGAGCTGTTTTTT.

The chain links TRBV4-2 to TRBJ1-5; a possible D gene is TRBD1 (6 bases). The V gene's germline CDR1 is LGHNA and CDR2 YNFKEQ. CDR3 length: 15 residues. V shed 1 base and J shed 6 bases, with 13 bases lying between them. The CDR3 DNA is TGTGCCAGCAGCCAAGTTTCAGGGGAGCGTCAGCCCCAGCATTTT. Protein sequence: CASSQVSGERQPQHF.

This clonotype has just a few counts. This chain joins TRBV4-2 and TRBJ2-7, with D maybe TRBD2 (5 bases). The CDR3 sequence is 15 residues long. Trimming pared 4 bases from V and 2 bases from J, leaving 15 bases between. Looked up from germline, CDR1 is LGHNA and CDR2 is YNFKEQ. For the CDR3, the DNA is TGTGCCAGCAGCCCCTCCGGGCGGGTGGCCTACGAGCAGTACTTC. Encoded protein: CASSPSGRVAYEQYF.

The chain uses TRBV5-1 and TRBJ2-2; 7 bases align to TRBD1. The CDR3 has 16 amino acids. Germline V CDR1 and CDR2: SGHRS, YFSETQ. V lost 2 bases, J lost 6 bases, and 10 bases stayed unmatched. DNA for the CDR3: TGCGCCAGCAGCTTAAGCTCAGGGACAGCCGCCGGGGAGCTGTTTTTT. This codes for CASSLSSGTAAGELFF.